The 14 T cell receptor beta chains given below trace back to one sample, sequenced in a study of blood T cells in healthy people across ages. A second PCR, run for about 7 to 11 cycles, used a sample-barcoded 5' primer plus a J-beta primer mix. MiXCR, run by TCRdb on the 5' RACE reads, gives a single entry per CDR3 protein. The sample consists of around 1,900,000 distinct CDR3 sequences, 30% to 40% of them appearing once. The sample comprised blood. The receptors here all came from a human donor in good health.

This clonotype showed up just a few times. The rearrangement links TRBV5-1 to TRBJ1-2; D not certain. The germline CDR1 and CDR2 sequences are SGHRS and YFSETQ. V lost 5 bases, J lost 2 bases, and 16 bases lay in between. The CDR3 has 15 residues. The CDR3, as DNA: TGCGCCAGCAGTCACACCGAAACACAGAACTATGGCTACACCTTC. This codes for CASSHTETQNYGYTF.

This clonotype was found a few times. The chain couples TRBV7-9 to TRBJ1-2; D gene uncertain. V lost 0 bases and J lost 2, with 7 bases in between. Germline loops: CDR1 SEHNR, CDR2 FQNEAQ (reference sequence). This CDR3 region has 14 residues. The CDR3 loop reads CASSLAQPNYGYTF. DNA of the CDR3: TGTGCCAGCAGCTTAGCGCAACCAAACTATGGCTACACCTTC. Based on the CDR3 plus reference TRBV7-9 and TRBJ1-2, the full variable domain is DTGVSQNPRHKITKRGQNVTFRCDPISEHNRLYWYRQTLGQGPEFLTYFQNEAQLEKSRLLSDRFSAERPKGSFSTLEIQRTEQGDSAMYLCASSLAQPNYGYTFGSGTRLTVV.

CDR3: CASSPPWGASSYEQYF. As DNA, the CDR3 is TGTGCCAGCAGTCCACCGTGGGGGGCCAGCTCCTACGAGCAGTACTTC. The rearrangement uses TRBV28 and TRBJ2-7; D may correspond to TRBD1 or TRBD2 (6 bases each). The germline CDR1 and CDR2 sequences are MDHEN and SYDVKM. This CDR3 spans 16 amino acids. Between the trimmed V and J ends, which lost 5 bases and 0 bases, there was a span of 17 bases.

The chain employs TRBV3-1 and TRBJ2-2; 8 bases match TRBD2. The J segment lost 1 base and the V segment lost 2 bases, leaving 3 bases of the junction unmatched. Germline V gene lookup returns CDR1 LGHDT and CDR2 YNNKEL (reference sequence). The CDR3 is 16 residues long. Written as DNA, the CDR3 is TGTGCCAGCAGCCAATTGGCGGGGGGGAACACCGGGGAGCTGTTTTTT. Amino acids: CASSQLAGGNTGELFF.

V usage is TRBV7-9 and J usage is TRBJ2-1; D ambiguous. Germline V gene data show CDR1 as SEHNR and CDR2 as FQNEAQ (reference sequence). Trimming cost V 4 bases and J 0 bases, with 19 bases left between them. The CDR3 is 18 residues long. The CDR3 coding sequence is TGTGCCAGCAGCTCCTCCGGCAGACGCCGAGGCTCCTACAATGAGCAGTTCTTC. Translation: CASSSSGRRRGSYNEQFF.

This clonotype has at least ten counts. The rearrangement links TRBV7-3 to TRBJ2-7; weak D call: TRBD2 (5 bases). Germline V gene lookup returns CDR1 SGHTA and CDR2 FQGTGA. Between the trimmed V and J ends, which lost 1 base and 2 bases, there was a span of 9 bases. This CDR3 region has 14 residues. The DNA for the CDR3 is TGTGCCAGCAGCTTAATAGGAGGAGCCTACGAGCAGTACTTC. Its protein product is CASSLIGGAYEQYF.

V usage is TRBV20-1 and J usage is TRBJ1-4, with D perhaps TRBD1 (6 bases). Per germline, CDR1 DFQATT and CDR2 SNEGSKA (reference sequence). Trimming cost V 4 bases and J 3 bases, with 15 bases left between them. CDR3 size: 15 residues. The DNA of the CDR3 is TGCAGTGCTACAGGGGCGGGGATAGCTAATGAAAAACTGTTTTTT. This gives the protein CSATGAGIANEKLFF.

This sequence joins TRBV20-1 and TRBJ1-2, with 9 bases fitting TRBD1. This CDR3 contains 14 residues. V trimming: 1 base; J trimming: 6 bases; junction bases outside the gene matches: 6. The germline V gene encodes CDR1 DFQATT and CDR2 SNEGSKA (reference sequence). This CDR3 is CSARVWDRANGYTF. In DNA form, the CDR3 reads TGCAGTGCTAGAGTGTGGGACAGGGCGAATGGCTACACCTTC.

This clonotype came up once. CDR3: CATSSPGRFEQYF. CDR3 sequence (DNA): TGTGCCACCAGTTCCCCGGGCCGATTCGAGCAGTACTTC. The rearrangement joins TRBV24-1 to TRBJ2-7; no definite D call. CDR3 length equals 13 residues. Germline V gene lookup returns CDR1 KGHDR and CDR2 SFDVKD. The V gene lost 6 bases and the J gene lost 6 bases, with 14 bases spanning the gap.

CDR3 in amino acids: CASSDMTGNEQYF. For the CDR3, the DNA is TGTGCCAGCAGTGACATGACAGGGAACGAGCAGTACTTC. The V and J genes are TRBV6-2 or TRBV6-3 and TRBJ2-7; TRBD1 matches at 7 bases. CDR1 and CDR2 (germline): MNHEY, SVGEGT. J was trimmed by 5 bases and V by 5 bases; bases with no gene match: 6. This CDR3 is 13 amino acids long.

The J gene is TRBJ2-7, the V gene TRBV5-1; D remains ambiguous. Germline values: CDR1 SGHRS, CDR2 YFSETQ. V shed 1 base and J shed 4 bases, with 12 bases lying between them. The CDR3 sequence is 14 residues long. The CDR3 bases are TGCGCCAGCAGCTTGAAACAGTCTGGATACGAGCAGTACTTC. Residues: CASSLKQSGYEQYF.

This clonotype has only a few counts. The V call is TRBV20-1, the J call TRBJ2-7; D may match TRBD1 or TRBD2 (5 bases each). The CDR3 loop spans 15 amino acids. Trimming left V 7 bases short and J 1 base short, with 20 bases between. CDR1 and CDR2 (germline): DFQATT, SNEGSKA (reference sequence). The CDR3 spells CSVNLPGPSSYEQYF. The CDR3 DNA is TGCAGTGTTAACCTTCCGGGACCATCATCCTACGAGCAGTACTTC.

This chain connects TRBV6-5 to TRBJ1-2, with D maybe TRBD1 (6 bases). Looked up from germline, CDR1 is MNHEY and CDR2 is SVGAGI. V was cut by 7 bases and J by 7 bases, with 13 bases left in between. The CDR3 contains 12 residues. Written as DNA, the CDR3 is TGTGCCAGCAACTCGACAGGCGCTGGCTACACCTTC. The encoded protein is CASNSTGAGYTF.

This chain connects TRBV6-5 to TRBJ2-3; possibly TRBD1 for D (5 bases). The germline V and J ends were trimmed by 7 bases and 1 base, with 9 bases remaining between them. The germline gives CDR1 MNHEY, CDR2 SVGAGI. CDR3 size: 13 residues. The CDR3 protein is CASNPRGTDTQYF. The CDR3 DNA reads TGTGCCAGCAATCCCAGGGGCACAGATACGCAGTATTTT.